The clone carrying this TCR beta chain was observed once. The entry originates in a study of blood T cell repertoires in COVID-19. Whole-study context: Both acute and convalescent COVID-19 samples were obtained from the United States, Italy and Spain. T cells, B-cell-depleted T cells, or PBMCs provided the cDNA or gDNA that served as material.

The CDR3 contains 10 residues. The germline V gene has CDR1 SEHNR and CDR2 FQNEAQ (reference sequence). With V trimmed by 8 bases and J by 14 bases, 6 bases remained unmatched. Per the authors' pipeline: How many nucleated cells were present was estimated from reference gene primer amplification. Produced via immunoSEQ multiplex PCR; TCRdb's table is partial and in-frame only. The D gene and trimming were derived from the DNA, and the V and J assignments and clone size from that table. The sample carries 88,000 or so clones, 85% recorded once. Material for sequencing was peripheral blood. The chain links TRBV7-9 to TRBJ2-1; 7 bases are shared with TRBD2. The TCR was taken from a man in his sixties with acute or convalescent COVID-19. CDR3 in DNA: TGTGCCAGCGGAGGGACTATGAAGTTCTTC. It is translated as CASGGTMKFF.